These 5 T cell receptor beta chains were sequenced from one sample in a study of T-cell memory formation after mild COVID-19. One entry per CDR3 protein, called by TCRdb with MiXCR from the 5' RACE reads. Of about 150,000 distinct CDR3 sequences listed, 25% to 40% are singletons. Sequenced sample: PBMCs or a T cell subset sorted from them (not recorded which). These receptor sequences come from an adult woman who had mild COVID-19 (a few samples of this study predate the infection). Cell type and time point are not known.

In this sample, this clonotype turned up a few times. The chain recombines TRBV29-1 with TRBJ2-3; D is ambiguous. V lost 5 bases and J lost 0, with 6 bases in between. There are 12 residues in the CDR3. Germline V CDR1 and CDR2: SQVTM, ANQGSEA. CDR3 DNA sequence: TGCAGCGTTACGTCCAGCACAGATACGCAGTATTTT. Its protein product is CSVTSSTDTQYF.

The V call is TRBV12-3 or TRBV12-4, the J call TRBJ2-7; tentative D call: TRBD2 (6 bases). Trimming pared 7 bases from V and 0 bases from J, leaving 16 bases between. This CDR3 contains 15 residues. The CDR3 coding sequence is TGTGCCAGCACCGTCGGGAGCGGTCCCTCCTACGAGCAGTACTTC. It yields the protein CASTVGSGPSYEQYF.

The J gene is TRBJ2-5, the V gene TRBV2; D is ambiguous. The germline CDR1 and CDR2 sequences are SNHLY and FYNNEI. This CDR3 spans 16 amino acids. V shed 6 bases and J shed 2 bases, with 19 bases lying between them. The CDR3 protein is CASSRRLAGLQETQYF. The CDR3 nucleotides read TGTGCCAGCAGCCGTCGACTCGCTGGGCTGCAAGAGACCCAGTACTTC.

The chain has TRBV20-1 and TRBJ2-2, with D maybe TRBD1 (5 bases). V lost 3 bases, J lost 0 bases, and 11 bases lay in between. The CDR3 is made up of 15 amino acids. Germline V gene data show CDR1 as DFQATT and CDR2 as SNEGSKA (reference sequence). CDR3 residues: CSASMGQSNTGELFF. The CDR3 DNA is TGCAGTGCTAGTATGGGGCAGTCGAACACCGGGGAGCTGTTTTTT.

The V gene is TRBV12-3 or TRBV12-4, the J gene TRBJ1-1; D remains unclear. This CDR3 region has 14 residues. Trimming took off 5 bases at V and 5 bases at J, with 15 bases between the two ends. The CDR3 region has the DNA TGTGCCAGCAGTCTATCGCTGGGGTCGACTGAAGCTTTCTTT. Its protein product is CASSLSLGSTEAFF.